Following are 9 T cell receptor beta chains from one sample sequenced in a study of CXCR3-negative and CXCR3-positive naive CD8 T cells. Study-level points and caveats: Relative to CXCR3-negative naive cells, CXCR3-positive naive cells had more hydrophobic TRB CDR3s.

These receptors have no identified antigens. With UMI labels, 5' RACE was used to prepare the TRB cDNA libraries. TCRdb re-analyzed the 5' RACE reads; it lists each CDR3 protein once, without DNA. The listing records 55,000 to 70,000 distinct CDR3 sequences. The sample was naive CXCR3+ CD8+ T cells from blood. As for subset: CD45RO-CCR7+CD27+CD95- naive CD8+ T cells expressing CXCR3 (TNR3+). These receptors all stem from a human donor in good health. Some clones in this sample may be carry-over from other donors' samples.

The chain uses TRBV7-3 and TRBJ2-1. Germline assignment: CDR1 SGHTA and CDR2 FQGTGA. This CDR3 region has 13 residues. The CDR3 sequence: CASSLDFYNEQFF.

The chain recombines TRBV7-7 with TRBJ2-5; TCRdb's D gene call, TRBD1, goes unchecked for lack of DNA. From germline, CDR1 is SSHAT and CDR2 FNYEAQ (reference sequence). CDR3 length: 14 amino acids. CDR3 protein: CASSLQGAGETQYF.

The chain employs TRBV20-1 and TRBJ2-3; TCRdb calls TRBD2, which cannot be checked without DNA. Germline V lookup: CDR1 DFQATT, CDR2 SNEGSKA (reference sequence). The CDR3 sequence is 16 residues long. The CDR3: CSALASMDLRTDTQYF.

The chain couples TRBV12-3 or TRBV12-4 to TRBJ2-7. The CDR3 covers 12 residues. This CDR3 is CASSLAYYEQYF.

The V gene is TRBV3-1, the J gene TRBJ2-5; TCRdb selects TRBD1, and the lack of DNA leaves this call unchecked. Germline CDR1 reads LGHDT; CDR2 reads YNNKEL (reference sequence). The CDR3 covers 18 residues. CDR3 protein: CASSQEWGSATLEETQYF.

This chain joins TRBV29-1 and TRBJ2-3; TCRdb calls TRBD2, which cannot be checked without DNA. The CDR3 loop spans 16 amino acids. Per the germline V gene, CDR1 is SQVTM and CDR2 is ANQGSEA. The CDR3 loop reads CSVLAGGLPATDTQYF.

The chain couples TRBV7-6 to TRBJ1-6; TCRdb returns TRBD1, unconfirmable since there is no DNA. The CDR3 consists of 14 residues. Germline V lookup: CDR1 SGHVS, CDR2 FNYEAQ. This CDR3 reads CASSLYTGDSPLHF.

The chain employs TRBV4-3 and TRBJ2-2; the TCRdb D gene call, TRBD1, has no DNA to confirm it. The CDR3 totals 17 residues. CDR1 LGHNA and CDR2 YSLEER come from the germline V gene. CDR3 sequence: CASSQERGTGNTGELFF.

V is TRBV4-2 and J is TRBJ1-4; TCRdb's D call, TRBD1, is unchecked because there is no DNA. CDR1 and CDR2 (germline): LGHNA, YNFKEQ. The CDR3 loop spans 15 amino acids. The CDR3 reads CASSQRPGQNEKLFF.